This T cell receptor beta chain was obtained from a study of blood T cell repertoires in COVID-19 (dated by TCRdb to between 2020 and 2021). For the study in its entirety: Samples from collaborators originated in the United States, Italy and Spain and spanned both the acute and convalescent phases of COVID-19. The dataset comprised deeply sampled blood TCRbeta repertoires from subjects exposed to, actively infected with, or recovered from COVID-19. The samples were drawn from two sources: the first 160 participants of the ongoing ImmuneRACE study, and 1,000 to 1,500 subjects contributed by 6 global collaborators. The repertoires were made available in a free public database intended to serve as a resource for research on the immune response to SARS-CoV-2. Where available, HLA class I and class II types were obtained from metadata supplied by the sample provider rather than from assay-based typing. The prospective study material was composed of cDNA or gDNA derived from T cells, B-cell-depleted T cells, or PBMCs. The sample metadata nearly always contained a de-identified subject ID, COVID-19 status, age in years and sex.

A remark on this clone: This clone's antigen is unknown. Base qualities are not recorded, but no much larger clone differs from it by a single base.

Summary of the overall study and its limitations: The quantity of clinical and demographic metadata differed by source and by participant and was supplied without curation.

The CDR3, from cysteine to phenylalanine, totals 15 residues. Kept here is only the CDR3 DNA, which spans 45 bases and is read in frame from base 1. V is pruned by 5 bases and J by 4 bases, leaving 8 bases of the junction without a gene match. CDR1 and CDR2, looked up from the germline V gene, are MNHEY and SVGAGI. TCRbeta CDR3 regions were amplified from genomic DNA by means of the immunoSEQ Assay, a bias-controlled multiplex PCR. The paper's data handling went like this. The number of nucleated cells in each sample was estimated from the amplification of reference gene primers within the assay. To quantify the absolute abundance of each unique TCRbeta CDR3 rearrangement, sequence reads were collapsed and filtered. For each sample, productive Simpson clonality was calculated by taking the square root of Simpson's diversity index across productive rearrangements. TCRdb mirrors the immuneACCESS table, restricted to in-frame sequences. Some clones are absent from its copies; in checked studies, under half trace to an unresolved V gene, and the reason for the others is unknown. That table furnishes V, J and clone size, whereas the DNA furnished D and trimming. This sample comprises roughly 150,000 clones, around 90% of them detected only once. Over 4.5% of the sample is held by the ten biggest clonotypes.

The collaborating institutions used their own protocols to collect whole blood in K2EDTA tubes. For TCRbeta analysis, collaborators shipped samples as frozen whole blood, isolated PBMCs, or DNA extracted from either of those sample types. This receptor was obtained from a human donor in a cohort sampled during active COVID-19. The specimen sequenced was peripheral blood. The chain links TRBV6-5 with TRBJ1-3; the central 7 bases match TRBD1. The DNA sequence is given as TGTGCCAGCAGTACGGGGACAGCGCGCGGAAACACCATATATTTT. Translated, this gives CASSTGTARGNTIYF.